What follows are 25 T cell receptor beta chains derived from one specimen sequenced in a study of CD4 and CD8 cells across lung adenocarcinoma regions. TCRdb reprocessed the PCR reads with MiXCR, giving one entry per CDR3 protein. The table shows approximately 12,000 distinct CDR3 sequences, with less than 60% occurring only once. The specimen sequenced was CD8+ T cells from the margin of a lung tumor. The receptors originated from a female donor with lung adenocarcinoma. The CD4 and CD8 labels of this study may be unreliable.

This clonotype is deemed medium-sized. The CDR3 loop reads CASIRVRDTGELFF. Here the CDR3 DNA reads TGTGCCAGCATAAGGGTGAGAGACACCGGGGAGCTGTTTTTT. The rearrangement joins TRBV6-1 to TRBJ2-2; unclear D gene. Trimming stripped 7 bases from V and 3 bases from J, with 12 bases between. CDR1 and CDR2 from the germline V gene are MNHNS and SASEGT. The CDR3 has 14 amino acids.

The rearrangement uses TRBV6-1 and TRBJ2-3; the D gene could be TRBD1 or TRBD2 (6 bases each). The V gene's germline CDR1 is MNHNS and CDR2 SASEGT. The CDR3 has 16 residues. V was clipped by 4 bases and J by 9 bases, with 23 bases between them. The CDR3 here is CASSVEGGWAKNTQYF. DNA of the CDR3: TGTGCCAGCAGTGTGGAGGGGGGCTGGGCCAAAAACACGCAGTATTTT.

This clonotype was seen only once. One junction end does not reproduce the germline sequence, and a read error may be involved. V is TRBV9 and J is TRBJ2-1, with 9 nucleotides matching TRBD2. The CDR3 totals 16 residues. Per germline, CDR1 SGDLS and CDR2 YYNGEE. As DNA, the CDR3 is TGTGCCAGCAGCTCACGGACTAGCGAGGTAAACGGGGAGCGGTTCTTC. Translating it yields CASSSRTSEVNGERFF.

CDR3 nucleotide sequence: TGTGCCAGCAGCTTAGGACAGGGGAGCGGGCAGTTCTTC. Translated: CASSLGQGSGQFF. The V gene is TRBV7-8, the J gene TRBJ2-1, with 8 nucleotides matching TRBD1. The CDR3 is 13 residues long. Germline V gene sequence: CDR1 SGHVS, CDR2 FQNEAQ. After removal of 1 base from V and 12 bases from J, the junction contained 5 bases not matched to a gene.

The genes are TRBV14 and TRBJ1-1; tentative D call: TRBD1 (5 bases). The germline V gene has CDR1 SGHDN and CDR2 FVKESK. V lost 1 base and J lost 0, with 15 bases in between. This CDR3 has 17 residues. The CDR3 nucleotides read TGTGCCAGCAGCCAAGCCGGGACCGCGGCTTTGAACACTGAAGCTTTCTTT. Its protein product is CASSQAGTAALNTEAFF.

The V gene is TRBV6-5, the J gene TRBJ2-1; D ambiguous. Germline CDR1 is MNHEY and CDR2 is SVGAGI. The CDR3 contains 14 residues. V was clipped by 2 bases and J by 5 bases, with 10 bases between them. For the CDR3, the DNA is TGTGCCAGCAGTTACATCGGCGGAGACAATGAGCAGTTCTTC. Translation: CASSYIGGDNEQFF.

The chain combines TRBV6-1 with TRBJ2-6; D is perhaps TRBD1 (6 bases). Germline CDR1 reads MNHNS; CDR2 reads SASEGT. Trimming pared 7 bases from V and 1 base from J, leaving 11 bases between. This CDR3 has 15 amino acids. Here the CDR3 reads CASTTQGSGANVLTF. The DNA of the CDR3 is TGTGCCAGCACCACACAGGGATCTGGGGCCAACGTCCTGACTTTC.

The chain employs TRBV6-1 and TRBJ2-1; 9 nucleotides match TRBD1. The V segment lost 2 bases and the J segment 6 bases; nucleotides outside the gene matches: 5. CDR1 and CDR2 (germline): MNHNS, SASEGT. This CDR3 is built from 15 residues. The CDR3 sequence: CASSEWGQGSNEQFF. The CDR3 DNA sequence: TGTGCCAGCAGTGAATGGGGACAGGGAAGCAATGAGCAGTTCTTC.

Notes on this clonotype: The junction shows a germline mismatch at one end, possibly a read error. The rearrangement joins TRBV6-1 to TRBJ2-3; D gene ambiguous. The CDR3 totals 14 residues. CDR1 and CDR2 from the germline V gene are MNHNS and SASEGT. The CDR3 loop is CASSEVERKNTQYF. As DNA, the CDR3 is TGTGCGAGCAGCGAGGTGGAGCGCAAAAATACGCAGTACTTT.

This clonotype has just a few counts. The rearrangement links TRBV14 to TRBJ1-2; TRBD1 matches at 12 bases. V lost 4 bases and J lost 4; bases outside the gene matches: 4. Germline CDR1 and CDR2: SGHDN and FVKESK. The CDR3 covers 15 residues. In DNA, the CDR3 is TGTGCCAGCAGCCTCGGGACAGGGGGCGCCTATGGCTACACCTTC. Its translation is CASSLGTGGAYGYTF.

This clonotype was found a few times. The rearrangement links TRBV6-1 to TRBJ2-3, with 11 nucleotides matching TRBD2. Germline lookup yields CDR1 MNHNS and CDR2 SASEGT. Trimming at V came to 9 bases and at J to 2 bases, leaving 7 bases not matched to a gene. The CDR3 is 15 amino acids. The CDR3 DNA sequence: TGTGCCAGTTGGGGGACTAGCGGACACACAGATACGCAGTATTTT. Encoded protein: CASWGTSGHTDTQYF.

The rearrangement links TRBV12-3 or TRBV12-4 to TRBJ1-4; 7 bases are a match to TRBD1. The V segment lost 10 bases and the J segment 6 bases; nucleotides outside the gene matches: 11. This CDR3 has 14 residues. For the CDR3, the DNA is TGTGCCACGAAACGAGGGGGCGCCGATGAAAAACTGTTTTTT. Translation: CATKRGGADEKLFF.

In its sample, this clonotype was seen once. Compared with germline, one end of the junction differs, possibly owing to a read error. The V call is TRBV25-1, the J call TRBJ2-3; D may match TRBD1 or TRBD2 (5 bases each). The CDR3 has 16 amino acids. CDR1 and CDR2 (germline): MGHDK, SYGVNS. The CDR3 spells CASSELWGNTTDTQYF. As DNA, the CDR3 is TGTGCCAGCAGCGAATTGTGGGGGAACACCACAGATACGCAGTATTTC.

The chain couples TRBV12-3 or TRBV12-4 to TRBJ2-2, with D perhaps TRBD2 (6 bases). The germline V and J ends were trimmed by 1 base and 3 bases, with 18 bases remaining between them. The CDR3 length is 18 residues. CDR3 region: CASSLVRSGGSDTGELFF. CDR3 DNA: TGTGCCAGCAGTTTAGTCCGAAGTGGGGGGTCCGACACCGGGGAGCTGTTTTTT.

The chain recombines TRBV6-1 with TRBJ2-3; possibly TRBD2 for D (6 bases). From germline, CDR1 is MNHNS and CDR2 SASEGT. With 5 bases removed from V and 5 bases from J, the gap between germline ends came to 17 bases. The CDR3 extends over 15 amino acids. CDR3 sequence reads: CASSPGLGGQDTQYF. CDR3 bases: TGTGCCAGCAGTCCGGGCCTGGGAGGACAAGATACGCAGTATTTT.

The J gene is TRBJ2-4, the V gene TRBV6-1, with a weak D call TRBD1 (6 bases). This CDR3 contains 16 residues. The V end was cut by 5 bases, the J end by 8 bases, with 22 bases between. From germline, CDR1 is MNHNS and CDR2 SASEGT. The CDR3 coding sequence is TGTGCCAGCAGTCGTGCGGGCCAGGGACATGCGGACATTCAGTACTTC. It is translated as CASSRAGQGHADIQYF.

The chain joins TRBV6-5 to TRBJ2-4; weak D call: TRBD2 (7 bases). This CDR3 has 16 amino acids. V was shortened by 4 bases and J by 13 bases, with 26 bases between the two germline ends. Per the germline V gene, CDR1 is MNHEY and CDR2 is SVGAGI. The CDR3 nucleotides read TGTGCCAGCAGTTGGGGAGGGGGGAGGGCCCCAGAGACGCAGTACTTC. Its protein product is CASSWGGGRAPETQYF.

This clonotype rates as medium-sized. The rearrangement joins TRBV27 to TRBJ2-1; D is unresolved. Trimming pared 2 bases from V and 6 bases from J, leaving 8 bases between. Germline CDR1 MNHEY, CDR2 SMNVEV (reference sequence). This CDR3 is built from 13 residues. CDR3 in DNA: TGTGCCAGCAGTTTAATTGTATCCAATGAGCAGTTCTTC. It encodes CASSLIVSNEQFF.

This clonotype was picked up a small number of times. The V and J genes are TRBV5-3 and TRBJ2-5, with D maybe TRBD1 (5 bases). TRBV5-3 is designated an ORF whose function remains uncertain. Trimming removed 2 bases at V and 6 bases at J, with 14 bases between. The CDR3 consists of 14 residues. CDR3 residues: CARSFRAGWQTQYF. CDR3 nucleotide sequence: TGTGCCAGAAGCTTCCGGGCAGGGTGGCAGACCCAGTACTTC.

This clonotype is categorized as medium-sized. The gene calls are TRBV6-1 and TRBJ1-2; TRBD1 matches at 10 bases. The length of the CDR3 is 14 residues. J gave up 8 bases and V 5 bases, and 8 bases lay outside the gene matches. CDR1 is MNHNS and CDR2 is SASEGT in the germline V gene. This CDR3 reads CASSPAGTGVGYTF. CDR3 nucleotides: TGTGCCAGCAGTCCGGCCGGGACAGGGGTCGGCTACACCTTC.

This clonotype was recorded a few times. The chain links TRBV12-3 or TRBV12-4 to TRBJ1-5; a weak D match, TRBD1 (6 bases). Trimming removed 5 bases at V and 9 bases at J, with 20 bases between. The CDR3 runs 15 residues. CDR3 amino acids: CASSEGRDTDRPQHF. The CDR3 DNA sequence: TGTGCCAGCAGTGAAGGTAGGGACACCGATCGGCCCCAGCATTTT.

On this clonotype: The junction does not match germline at one end; this may be a read error. This sequence joins TRBV28 and TRBJ2-3; tentative D call: TRBD1 (5 bases). The germline V gene encodes CDR1 MDHEN and CDR2 SYDVKM. The CDR3 is made up of 14 amino acids. The CDR3 DNA sequence: TGTGCCGGCACGGGTGTCCAGGGCACAAACACTCAGTATTTC. Translating it yields CAGTGVQGTNTQYF.

This chain links TRBV27 with TRBJ2-1, with unresolved D. The CDR3 totals 14 residues. Trimming cost V 0 bases and J 4 bases, with 7 bases left between them. The germline V gene encodes CDR1 MNHEY and CDR2 SMNVEV (reference sequence). CDR3 coding DNA: TGTGCCAGCAGTTTATCAGGACGGTACAATGAGCAGTTCTTC. Translation: CASSLSGRYNEQFF.

This clonotype was recorded at least ten times. V gene TRBV14 combines with J gene TRBJ2-5; TRBD1 or TRBD2 may be the D gene (6 bases each). The CDR3 has 15 residues. V shed 0 bases and J shed 5 bases, with 13 bases lying between them. From germline, CDR1 is SGHDN and CDR2 FVKESK. CDR3 region: CASSQDWRGSETQYF. The CDR3 DNA is TGTGCCAGCAGCCAAGATTGGAGGGGGTCTGAGACCCAGTACTTC.

The chain couples TRBV6-1 to TRBJ2-3; TRBD2 might be the D (7 bases). The CDR3 has 15 residues. The V and J ends lost 8 bases and 4 bases respectively, with 19 bases between them. Germline-derived CDR1 and CDR2 are MNHNS and SASEGT. In DNA, the CDR3 is TGTGCCAGCGGGCGGAGGGGGGGCGGCCCAGATACGCAGTATTTT. As protein: CASGRRGGGPDTQYF.